This T cell receptor beta chain was documented in a study of blood T cell repertoires in COVID-19. Trimming took 0 bases from V and 2 from J; bases not matched to a gene: 3. The CDR3 covers 16 residues. Per germline, CDR1 LGHNA and CDR2 YNFKEQ. Generated by immunoSEQ multiplex PCR, the TCRdb table keeps only in-frame clones and is missing some. This sample yields fewer than 350,000 clones, of which roughly nine tenths are seen a single time; about 5.2% belongs to the top ten. The specimen sequenced was PBMCs or T cells enriched from blood (not recorded which). V and J are TRBV4-2 and TRBJ2-7, with 11 bases identical to TRBD1. This receptor was obtained from a man aged 55-75 years who had recovered from COVID-19. CDR3 in DNA: TGTGCCAGCAGCCAAGAGGGGACAGGGGGTACCTACGAGCAGTACTTC. Its protein product is CASSQEGTGGTYEQYF.